Listed below are T cell receptor beta chains from one sample, sequenced in a study of T cells after yellow fever vaccination. Via MiXCR, TCRdb re-called the 5' RACE reads, giving one row per CDR3 protein. The sample lists over 300,000 distinct CDR3 sequences, approximately 3.8% occurring once. The sequences come from PBMCs, collected on the day of the yellow fever booster vaccination. The receptors stem from a man younger than 35 who received the YFV17D yellow fever vaccine. CDR3s include the opening cysteine and the closing phenylalanine or tryptophan. The D gene is left open where the match is weak. Size tells how often a clone was seen (once, few, many) or the class of an expanded clone, and some rows leave it out.

TRBV6-2/TRBV6-3	TRBJ1-1	.	few	CASMVADLNTEAFF	TGTGCCAGCATGGTTGCAGATTTGAACACTGAAGCTTTCTTT
TRBV5-1	TRBJ1-1	TRBD1	many	CASSYAGQRATEAFF	TGCGCCAGCAGCTACGCGGGACAGAGGGCCACTGAAGCTTTCTTT
TRBV7-2	TRBJ1-2	.	few	CASSPSGTLRFGYTF	TGTGCCAGCAGCCCCTCCGGGACACTTCGTTTTGGCTACACCTTC
TRBV3-1	TRBJ2-1	.	few	CASSLRTPNEQFF	TGTGCCAGCAGCCTGCGGACTCCCAATGAGCAGTTCTTC
TRBV20-1	TRBJ1-5	.	few	CSAREGETANQPQHF	TGCAGTGCCAGAGAGGGGGAGACCGCTAATCAGCCCCAGCATTTT
TRBV3-1	TRBJ2-2	.	many	CASSQDAATGELFF	TGTGCCAGCAGCCAAGATGCAGCCACCGGGGAGCTGTTTTTT
TRBV12-3/TRBV12-4	TRBJ2-5	TRBD2	.	CASSDASGGEETQYF	TGTGCCAGCAGCGACGCTAGCGGGGGGGAAGAGACCCAGTACTTC
TRBV29-1	TRBJ1-2	TRBD1	.	CSVQTGYSNYGYTF	TGCAGCGTGCAGACAGGGTATTCCAACTATGGCTACACCTTC
TRBV12-3/TRBV12-4	TRBJ2-3	TRBD2	medium-sized	CASSLGLGFDTQYF	TGTGCCAGCAGTTTGGGACTAGGGTTCGATACGCAGTATTTT
TRBV7-9	TRBJ1-2	.	few	CASTSPGTSYGYTF	TGTGCCAGCACCTCCCCAGGGACATCCTATGGCTACACCTTC
TRBV4-1	TRBJ1-2	.	many	CASQATGEGGYGYTF	TGCGCCAGCCAAGCCACGGGGGAGGGCGGCTATGGCTACACCTTC
TRBV7-9	TRBJ1-1	TRBD1	few	CASTRLNNRTGLPNTEAFF	TGTGCCAGCACCCGACTTAACAACAGGACAGGGTTACCGAACACTGAAGCTTTCTTT
TRBV5-1	TRBJ1-4	.	many	CASSLVQGSEKLFF	TGCGCCAGCAGCTTGGTTCAGGGGAGCGAAAAACTGTTTTTT
TRBV5-4	TRBJ2-3	.	few	CASTVKDTDTQYF	TGTGCCAGCACGGTAAAAGACACAGATACGCAGTATTTT
TRBV9	TRBJ2-3	TRBD2	.	CASSLLGGGGDTQYF	TGTGCCAGCAGCCTCCTCGGGGGGGGCGGAGATACGCAGTATTTT
TRBV20-1	TRBJ2-2	.	.	CSASEGPLTFYTGELFF	TGCAGTGCTAGTGAGGGTCCTCTGACTTTTTACACCGGGGAGCTGTTTTTT
TRBV20-1	TRBJ1-3	.	.	CSAEGEGPSGNTIYF	TGCAGTGCCGAGGGAGAGGGCCCCTCTGGAAACACCATATATTTT
TRBV20-1	TRBJ2-1	TRBD2	.	CSARDLAGVSYNEQFF	TGCAGTGCTAGAGATCTAGCGGGGGTCTCCTACAATGAGCAGTTCTTC
TRBV29-1	TRBJ1-2	TRBD1	many	CSVSAGGPLNYGYTF	TGCAGCGTTTCGGCAGGGGGCCCACTTAACTATGGCTACACCTTC
TRBV25-1	TRBJ2-3	TRBD2	few	CASRGTSGGADTQYF	TGTGCCAGCAGGGGGACTAGCGGGGGAGCAGATACGCAGTATTTT
TRBV20-1	TRBJ2-3	.	few	CSARPSGSYTDTQYF	TGCAGTGCTAGACCCAGCGGGTCATACACAGATACGCAGTATTTT
TRBV11-1	TRBJ2-1	.	many	CASSNPTEYNEQFF	TGTGCCAGCAGCAACCCGACAGAGTACAATGAGCAGTTCTTC
TRBV11-2	TRBJ2-1	.	few	CASSLDRGPNNEQFF	TGTGCCAGCAGCTTAGATCGGGGTCCAAACAATGAGCAGTTCTTC
TRBV18	TRBJ2-2	.	few	CASSPIRRRGGTGELFF	TGTGCCAGCTCACCGATAAGAAGGCGGGGAGGAACCGGGGAGCTGTTTTTT
TRBV5-6	TRBJ1-1	.	many	CASSSPLGAHTEAFF	TGTGCCAGCAGCTCACCACTCGGGGCTCACACTGAAGCTTTCTTT
TRBV5-1	TRBJ2-3	TRBD1	few	CASSLLQSRDRGRTDTQYF	TGCGCCAGCAGCTTGCTGCAGTCCCGGGACAGGGGGCGCACAGATACGCAGTATTTT
TRBV7-3	TRBJ2-1	.	.	CASSLIGTSRTYNEQFF	TGTGCCAGCAGCTTAATTGGGACCTCGCGGACCTACAATGAGCAGTTCTTC
TRBV5-1	TRBJ1-4	TRBD1	few	CASSLPKSWGQLHATNEKLFF	TGCGCCAGCAGCTTACCTAAGAGCTGGGGACAGCTACATGCAACTAATGAAAAACTGTTTTTT
TRBV20-1	TRBJ1-5	.	many	CSARRTGNQPQHF	TGCAGTGCTCGCCGGACAGGCAATCAGCCCCAGCATTTT
TRBV15	TRBJ2-1	.	many	CATSRGEVYNEQFF	TGTGCCACCAGCAGAGGGGAAGTCTACAATGAGCAGTTCTTC
TRBV7-8	TRBJ2-5	.	many	CASSSSAGPGGTQYF	TGTGCCAGCAGCTCTTCGGCGGGTCCGGGTGGGACCCAGTACTTC
TRBV3-1	TRBJ2-1	TRBD1	few	CASSQVLRGQGNNEQFF	TGTGCCAGCAGCCAAGTCCTACGGGGACAGGGCAACAATGAGCAGTTCTTC
TRBV6-2/TRBV6-3	TRBJ1-2	.	many	CASRIQGGYGYTF	TGTGCCAGCAGAATACAGGGCGGATATGGCTACACCTTC
TRBV28	TRBJ1-2	TRBD1	many	CASSPRDRAHGYTF	TGTGCCAGCAGTCCCCGGGACAGGGCCCATGGCTACACCTTC
TRBV18	TRBJ2-3	.	many	CASSAGHGTDTQYF	TGTGCCAGCTCGGCGGGACACGGCACAGATACGCAGTATTTT
TRBV3-1	TRBJ2-3	.	many	CASSQDPGSTDTQYF	TGTGCCAGCAGCCAAGATCCGGGCAGCACAGATACGCAGTATTTT
TRBV28	TRBJ2-3	TRBD1	.	CASSLSVSVDRVSTDTQYF	TGTGCCAGCAGTTTATCAGTTTCCGTGGACAGGGTGTCCACAGATACGCAGTATTTT
TRBV11-2	TRBJ2-3	.	many	CASSLTFLADTQYF	TGTGCCAGCAGCTTAACCTTCTTGGCAGATACGCAGTATTTT
TRBV7-2	TRBJ2-3	TRBD2	many	CASSPSGGATDTRYF	TGTGCCAGCAGCCCTAGCGGGGGGGCCACAGATACGCGGTATTTT
TRBV7-2	TRBJ2-3	.	.	CASSLLAHTQYF	TGTGCCAGCAGCTTACTAGCGCATACGCAGTATTTT
TRBV15	TRBJ2-1	.	.	CATSKEGISGYNEQFF	TGTGCCACCAGCAAGGAGGGAATCAGCGGGTACAATGAGCAGTTCTTC
TRBV5-1	TRBJ2-3	TRBD2	.	CASRTSGDTDTQYF	TGCGCCAGTAGGACTAGCGGGGACACAGATACGCAGTATTTT
TRBV7-2	TRBJ2-5	.	few	CASSIRHGTRTSKETQYF	TGTGCCAGCAGCATCAGACACGGTACGAGGACATCAAAAGAGACCCAGTACTTC
TRBV20-1	TRBJ2-7	.	many	CSARNRGGYEQYF	TGCAGTGCGCGGAACAGGGGGGGGTACGAGCAGTACTTC
TRBV9	TRBJ1-6	.	many	CASSVVGGQSPLHF	TGTGCCAGCAGCGTAGTTGGAGGGCAATCACCCCTCCACTTT
TRBV4-1	TRBJ2-2	TRBD2	few	CASSPLTSGGDTGELFF	TGCGCCAGCAGCCCCCTTACGAGCGGGGGGGACACCGGGGAGCTGTTTTTT